Many counts were recorded for the clone carrying this T cell receptor beta chain. Its antigen remains unidentified. The data are from a study of T cells in Graves' hyperthyroidism and ophthalmopathy. The ends lost 4 bases at V and 0 bases at J; junction bases unmatched: 8. The germline V gene encodes CDR1 SGHAT and CDR2 FQNNGV. The CDR3 contains 16 residues. Regions amplified from RNA transcripts were the TCR beta CDR3 regions. The primer set for the first-round RT-PCR of the TCR CDR3 was HTBI. A single record per CDR3 protein comes from TCRdb applying MiXCR to the multiplex PCR reads. The table includes roughly 500,000 distinct CDR3 sequences, about 16% detected once. Study-level findings and limits: Among clonotypes expanded in thyroid above 0.001, most were also found in blood.

Patients with uncontrolled infections, other autoimmune diseases, pregnancy or lactation were excluded. Diagnostic assessment was based on clinical symptoms, serum thyroxine and TRAb, thyroid ultrasound and orbital computed tomography. This clonotype originated in a woman aged 25 to 45 with Graves' ophthalmopathy. The V gene is TRBV11-2, the J gene TRBJ2-5; 7 nucleotides agree with TRBD1. Sequencing used blood. CDR3 coding DNA: TGTGCCAGCAGCTCGACTTCGGGACAGTACCAAGAGACCCAGTACTTC. Translation gives CASSSTSGQYQETQYF.